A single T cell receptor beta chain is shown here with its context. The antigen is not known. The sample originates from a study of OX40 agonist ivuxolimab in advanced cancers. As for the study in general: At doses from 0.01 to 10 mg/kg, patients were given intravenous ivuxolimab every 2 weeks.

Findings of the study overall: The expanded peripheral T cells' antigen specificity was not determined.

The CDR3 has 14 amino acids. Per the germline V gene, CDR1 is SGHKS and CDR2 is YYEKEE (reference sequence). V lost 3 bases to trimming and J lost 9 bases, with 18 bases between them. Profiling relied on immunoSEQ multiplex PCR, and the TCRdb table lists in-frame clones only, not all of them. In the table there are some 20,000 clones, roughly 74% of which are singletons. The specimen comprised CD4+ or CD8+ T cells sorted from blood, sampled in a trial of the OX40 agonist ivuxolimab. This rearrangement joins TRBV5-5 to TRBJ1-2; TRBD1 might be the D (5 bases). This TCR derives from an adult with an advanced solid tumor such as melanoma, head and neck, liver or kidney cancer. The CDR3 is CASSWEDTWVRYTF. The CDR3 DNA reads TGTGCCAGCAGCTGGGAGGACACCTGGGTCCGCTACACCTTC.